Listed below are T cell receptor beta chains from one sample, sequenced in a study of blood T cells in healthy people across ages. From the 5' RACE reads, TCRdb called clonotypes with MiXCR, one entry per CDR3 protein. Here the sample spans about 800,000 distinct CDR3 sequences, approximately 25% being singletons. These data were likewise used in another study, on T cells of mothers and their children.

The sequenced material came from blood. These receptors were obtained from a boy aged 5 to 17 in good health. The CDR3 runs from the conserved cysteine through the conserved F or W. A D gene is named only where the DNA matches it firmly. Rows give clone size only sometimes, using once, few, many, or a class for an expanded clone.

abundance	v_gene	d_gene	j_gene	CDR3aa	CDR3nt
.	TRBV12-5	.	TRBJ2-5	CASGPPMEETQYF	TGTGCTAGTGGTCCCCCTATGGAAGAGACCCAGTACTTC
.	TRBV7-9	.	TRBJ2-5	CASSSPGQIKETQYF	TGTGCCAGCAGCTCTCCAGGACAGATAAAAGAGACCCAGTACTTC
few	TRBV6-2/TRBV6-3	.	TRBJ1-2	CASSYGAYGYTF	TGTGCCAGCAGTTACGGGGCCTATGGCTACACCTTC
few	TRBV6-2/TRBV6-3	TRBD1	TRBJ2-2	CASSYLGTVGNDGELFF	TGTGCCAGCAGTTACTTAGGGACAGTGGGAAACGACGGGGAGCTGTTTTTT
.	TRBV10-3	.	TRBJ2-7	CAISEGSPTEQYF	TGTGCCATCAGTGAGGGATCCCCTACCGAGCAGTACTTC
few	TRBV12-3/TRBV12-4	.	TRBJ2-2	CASFGANTGELFF	TGTGCCAGCTTTGGGGCGAACACCGGGGAGCTGTTTTTT
.	TRBV7-2	TRBD2	TRBJ2-3	CASSFLNLAGGLGDTQYF	TGTGCCAGCAGCTTCCTCAATCTAGCGGGAGGGCTGGGAGATACGCAGTATTTT
.	TRBV27	TRBD2	TRBJ2-3	CASRFQAGEVISSTDTQYF	TGTGCCAGCAGATTCCAAGCGGGAGAAGTTATCTCTAGCACAGATACGCAGTATTTT
.	TRBV7-9	.	TRBJ2-2	CASSSSLLGSSAGELFF	TGTGCCAGCAGCTCTTCTTTGCTGGGAAGCTCCGCCGGGGAGCTGTTTTTT
.	TRBV4-3	.	TRBJ1-4	CASSPVAGSFTNEKLFF	TGCGCCAGCAGCCCGGTGGCAGGGAGTTTCACTAATGAAAAACTGTTTTTT
few	TRBV20-1	.	TRBJ1-2	CSARGTTILIGYTF	TGCAGTGCTAGAGGGACCACCATCCTAATCGGGTACACCTTC
.	TRBV4-3	.	TRBJ1-4	CASSQEGIANEKLFF	TGCGCCAGCAGCCAAGAAGGGATCGCTAATGAAAAACTGTTTTTT
few	TRBV29-1	TRBD1	TRBJ2-7	CSVEMWTGRGEQYF	TGCAGCGTTGAAATGTGGACAGGGAGAGGCGAGCAGTACTTC
.	TRBV29-1	.	TRBJ2-7	CSVIGREWANEQYF	TGCAGCGTTATAGGACGGGAGTGGGCCAACGAGCAGTACTTC
.	TRBV4-3	TRBD1	TRBJ1-4	CASSQDTGATNEELFF	TGCGCCAGCAGCCAAGATACAGGGGCAACTAATGAAGAACTGTTTTTT
.	TRBV20-1	TRBD1	TRBJ2-2	CSARDPTGDTGELFF	TGCAGTGCTAGAGATCCTACAGGGGACACCGGGGAGCTGTTTTTT
few	TRBV28	.	TRBJ2-5	CASSFRVWAAKTQYF	TGTGCCAGCAGTTTTAGGGTTTGGGCCGCGAAGACCCAGTACTTC
.	TRBV7-9	TRBD1	TRBJ2-3	CASSNRDRGPDTQYF	TGTGCCAGCAGCAACCGGGACAGGGGGCCAGATACGCAGTATTTT
few	TRBV11-2	.	TRBJ2-3	CASSFNRGTDTQYF	TGTGCCAGCAGCTTTAACAGGGGCACAGATACGCAGTATTTT
.	TRBV7-9	.	TRBJ2-3	CASSRSSGPDTQYF	TGTGCCAGCAGCCGCTCCTCGGGGCCAGATACGCAGTATTTT
.	TRBV15	.	TRBJ1-1	CATSRERLSMNTEAFF	TGTGCCACCAGCAGAGAGAGACTGAGCATGAACACTGAAGCTTTCTTT
few	TRBV12-3/TRBV12-4	TRBD1	TRBJ2-5	CASRQGQGREETQYF	TGTGCCAGCAGACAAGGACAGGGGAGGGAAGAGACCCAGTACTTC
.	TRBV28	TRBD1	TRBJ2-7	CASSAPGTGYEQYF	TGTGCCAGCAGTGCCCCTGGGACAGGTTACGAGCAGTACTTC
.	TRBV7-9	TRBD1	TRBJ2-1	CASSLVVGRTGQFF	TGTGCCAGCAGCTTAGTGGTCGGAAGGACAGGGCAGTTCTTC
few	TRBV29-1	TRBD1	TRBJ2-5	CSVAGQGARETQYF	TGCAGCGTTGCCGGACAGGGGGCGAGGGAGACCCAGTACTTC
few	TRBV3-1	.	TRBJ1-2	CASSQDWAADGYTF	TGTGCCAGCAGCCAAGATTGGGCAGCAGATGGCTACACCTTC
few	TRBV29-1	TRBD1	TRBJ2-5	CSIPDRGLRETQYF	TGCAGCATTCCGGACAGGGGGCTGCGGGAGACCCAGTACTTC
.	TRBV19	.	TRBJ1-2	CASQHGGDNYGYTF	TGTGCCAGCCAGCATGGGGGGGATAACTATGGCTACACCTTC
.	TRBV6-2/TRBV6-3	.	TRBJ1-2	CASSYVRGGDFRDGYTF	TGTGCCAGCAGTTACGTGCGCGGGGGCGACTTTAGAGATGGCTACACCTTC
.	TRBV5-1	TRBD1	TRBJ1-4	CASSLIQGPEEKLFF	TGCGCCAGCAGCTTAATACAGGGGCCTGAAGAAAAACTGTTTTTT
many	TRBV20-1	.	TRBJ1-4	CSASRGENEKLFF	TGCAGTGCTAGCCGAGGAGAAAATGAAAAACTGTTTTTT
few	TRBV6-5	.	TRBJ1-1	CASSYTGFTEAFF	TGTGCCAGCAGTTACACGGGGTTCACTGAAGCTTTCTTT
.	TRBV28	.	TRBJ2-3	CASSIARRTDTQYF	TGTGCCAGCAGTATCGCTAGGAGGACAGATACGCAGTATTTT
.	TRBV27	.	TRBJ2-7	CASSSIRGFEQYF	TGTGCCAGCAGTTCAATCAGGGGTTTCGAGCAGTACTTC
.	TRBV25-1	.	TRBJ2-5	CASSEAWGGAKTQYF	TGTGCCAGCAGTGAAGCCTGGGGGGGCGCGAAGACCCAGTACTTC
many	TRBV20-1	.	TRBJ2-5	CSAPQGQETQYF	TGCAGTGCTCCACAGGGTCAAGAGACCCAGTACTTC
.	TRBV20-1	.	TRBJ2-3	CGASEEDTQYF	TGCGGTGCGTCAGAAGAAGATACGCAGTATTTT
.	TRBV7-9	.	TRBJ2-5	CASSFGVYQYF	TGTGCCAGCAGCTTTGGGGTTTATCAGTACTTC
.	TRBV6-5	.	TRBJ2-7	CASSPLGSPIYEQYF	TGTGCCAGCAGCCCCCTCGGGAGCCCAATCTACGAGCAGTACTTC
few	TRBV4-3	TRBD1	TRBJ1-1	CASSQTDRGWTEAFF	TGCGCCAGCAGCCAAACGGACAGGGGATGGACTGAAGCTTTCTTT
few	TRBV5-1	TRBD2	TRBJ2-5	CASSSGTSRETQYF	TGCGCCAGCAGTTCCGGGACTAGCAGGGAGACCCAGTACTTC
.	TRBV28	TRBD2	TRBJ2-4	CASRPRGLATAKNIQYF	TGTGCCAGCAGGCCCCGAGGACTAGCAACAGCCAAAAACATTCAGTACTTC
few	TRBV20-1	TRBD1	TRBJ1-2	CSARGGTGAIYGYTF	TGCAGTGCTAGAGGTGGGACAGGGGCTATCTATGGCTACACCTTC
few	TRBV27	TRBD1	TRBJ2-7	CASSTDREVAYEQYF	TGTGCCAGCAGCACGGACAGGGAGGTCGCCTACGAGCAGTACTTC
.	TRBV7-3	.	TRBJ1-5	CASSRGGSEPQHF	TGTGCCAGCAGCCGGGGGGGGAGTGAGCCCCAGCATTTT
few	TRBV6-1	TRBD2	TRBJ2-5	CASRVGWGGETQYF	TGTGCCAGCAGGGTCGGATGGGGGGGAGAGACCCAGTACTTC